Below, 2 T cell receptor beta chains from the same sample are listed, as sequenced in a study of technical replicates of blood from several donors. This table comes from immunoSEQ multiplex PCR, and its TCRdb copy is limited to in-frame clones, with some not included. The sample holds tens of thousands of clones, 85% to 95% seen once. The source material was T cells isolated from PBMCs. Source of these receptors: a human donor in good health.

The CDR3 DNA is TGTGCCACCGAACAGGGACCCTTTTACGAGCAGTACTTC. Translation: CATEQGPFYEQYF. The gene calls are TRBV28 and TRBJ2-7; maybe TRBD1 (6 bases). This CDR3 is 13 amino acids long. In germline, CDR1 is MDHEN, CDR2 SYDVKM. V lost 10 bases and J 4 bases, leaving 17 bases between the germline ends.

This clone was seen only a few times. The J gene is TRBJ1-1, the V gene TRBV27, with TRBD1 identical over 10 bases. V dropped 7 bases and J dropped 3; count of bases not matched to a gene: 11. Looked up from germline, CDR1 is MNHEY and CDR2 is SMNVEV (reference sequence). The CDR3 consists of 16 residues. The CDR3 region is CASTAKTGGWYTEAFF. The CDR3 nucleotides are TGTGCCAGCACCGCGAAGACAGGGGGCTGGTACACTGAAGCTTTCTTT.